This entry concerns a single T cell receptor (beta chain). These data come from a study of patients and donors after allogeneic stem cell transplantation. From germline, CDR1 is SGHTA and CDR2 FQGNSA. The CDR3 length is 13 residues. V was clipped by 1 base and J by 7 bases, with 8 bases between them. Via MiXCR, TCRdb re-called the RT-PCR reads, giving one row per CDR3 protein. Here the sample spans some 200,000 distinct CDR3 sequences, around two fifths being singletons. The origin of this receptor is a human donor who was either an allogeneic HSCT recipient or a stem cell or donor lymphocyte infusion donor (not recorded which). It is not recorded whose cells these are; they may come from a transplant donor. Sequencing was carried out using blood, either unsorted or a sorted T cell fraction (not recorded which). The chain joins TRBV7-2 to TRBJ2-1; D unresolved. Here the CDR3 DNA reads TGTGCCAGCAGCTTAGACCCTGCGAATGAGCAGTTCTTC. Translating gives CASSLDPANEQFF.